This T cell receptor (beta chain) came from a study of blood T cell repertoires in COVID-19. Sequenced by immunoSEQ multiplex PCR; TCRdb stores in-frame clones only, minus some. The data hold 26,000 or so clones, with around nine tenths observed a single time. V was pared by 2 bases and J by 5 bases, with 12 bases of the junction left unmatched. CDR1 is MNHEY, CDR2 SVGEGT, per germline. This CDR3 region has 17 residues. The V call is TRBV6-2 or TRBV6-3, the J call TRBJ2-1; 7 bases are shared with TRBD1. The source of this sequence is a human donor in a cohort sampled during active COVID-19. The donor label of this sample is uncertain. What was sequenced was peripheral blood. In nucleotides, the CDR3 is TGTGCCAGCAGTTACCCCCGAAAACAGGGGTTTAACAATGAGCAGTTCTTC. It encodes CASSYPRKQGFNNEQFF.